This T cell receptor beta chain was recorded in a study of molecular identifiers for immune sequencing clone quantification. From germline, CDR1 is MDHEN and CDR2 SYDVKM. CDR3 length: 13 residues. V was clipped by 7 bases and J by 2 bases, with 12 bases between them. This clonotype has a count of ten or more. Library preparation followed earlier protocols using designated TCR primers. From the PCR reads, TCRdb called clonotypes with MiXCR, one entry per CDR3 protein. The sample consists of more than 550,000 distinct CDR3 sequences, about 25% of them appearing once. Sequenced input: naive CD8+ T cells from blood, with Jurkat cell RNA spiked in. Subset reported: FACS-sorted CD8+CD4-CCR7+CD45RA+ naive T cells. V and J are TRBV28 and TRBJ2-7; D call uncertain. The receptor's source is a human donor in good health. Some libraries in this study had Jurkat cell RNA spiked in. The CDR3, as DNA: TGTGCCAGCACCACGGGCCGGACCTACGAGCAGTACTTC. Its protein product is CASTTGRTYEQYF.